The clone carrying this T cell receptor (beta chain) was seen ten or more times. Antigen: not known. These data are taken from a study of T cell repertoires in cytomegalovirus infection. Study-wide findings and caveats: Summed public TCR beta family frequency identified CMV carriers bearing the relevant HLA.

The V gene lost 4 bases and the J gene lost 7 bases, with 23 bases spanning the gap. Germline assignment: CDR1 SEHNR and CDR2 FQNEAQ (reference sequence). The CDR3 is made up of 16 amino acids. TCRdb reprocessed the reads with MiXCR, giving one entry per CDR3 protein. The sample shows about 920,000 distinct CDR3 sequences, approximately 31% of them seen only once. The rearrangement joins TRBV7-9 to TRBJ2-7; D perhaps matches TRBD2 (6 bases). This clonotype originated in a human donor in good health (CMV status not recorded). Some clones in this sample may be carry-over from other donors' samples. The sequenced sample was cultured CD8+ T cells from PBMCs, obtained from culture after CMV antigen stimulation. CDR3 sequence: CASSYPAPETRAEQYF. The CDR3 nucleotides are TGTGCCAGCAGCTATCCGGCCCCGGAGACTAGGGCGGAGCAGTACTTC.